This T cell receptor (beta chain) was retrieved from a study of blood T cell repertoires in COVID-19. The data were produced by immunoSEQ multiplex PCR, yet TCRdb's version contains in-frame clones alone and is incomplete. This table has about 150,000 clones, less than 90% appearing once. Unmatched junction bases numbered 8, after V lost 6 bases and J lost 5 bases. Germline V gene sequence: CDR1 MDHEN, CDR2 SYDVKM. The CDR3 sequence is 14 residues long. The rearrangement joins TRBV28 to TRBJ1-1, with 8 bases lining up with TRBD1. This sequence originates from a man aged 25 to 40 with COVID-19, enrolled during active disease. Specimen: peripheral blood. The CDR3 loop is CASRPGGAGTEAFF. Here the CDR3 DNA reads TGTGCCAGCAGACCAGGGGGCGCGGGGACTGAAGCTTTCTTT.